These 5 T cell receptor beta chains originate from one sample sequenced in a study of blood T cells in healthy people across ages. Primed by a sample-barcoded 5' primer and a J-beta primer mix, a second PCR proceeded for about 6 to 11 cycles. TCRdb ran MiXCR on the 5' RACE reads and lists one entry per CDR3 protein. The data show approximately 790,000 distinct CDR3 sequences, 62% seen once. What was sequenced was blood. These TCRs come from a man aged 30 to 39 in good health.

This clonotype was counted a few times. The genes are TRBV5-1 and TRBJ2-3, with D maybe TRBD2 (5 bases). CDR3 length: 14 residues. The germline V and J ends were trimmed by 4 bases and 0 bases, with 9 bases remaining between them. CDR1 and CDR2 (germline): SGHRS, YFSETQ. CDR3 loop: CASSPAASTDTQYF. The CDR3 DNA follows: TGCGCCAGCAGCCCAGCGGCGAGCACAGATACGCAGTATTTT.

In this sample, this clonotype turned up a few times. V and J are TRBV25-1 and TRBJ2-3, with D possibly being TRBD1 (6 bases). Between the trimmed V and J ends, which lost 10 bases and 2 bases, there was a span of 19 bases. The germline CDR1 and CDR2 sequences are MGHDK and SYGVNS. The CDR3 runs to 15 residues. CDR3 sequence reads: CATSYGTPNTDTQYF. CDR3 nucleotide sequence: TGTGCCACCTCCTATGGGACACCCAACACAGATACGCAGTATTTT.

This clonotype was seen a handful of times. The gene calls are TRBV13 and TRBJ2-1, with unresolved D. Trimming took off 6 bases at V and 6 bases at J, with 15 bases between the two ends. CDR3 size: 14 residues. Per the germline V gene, CDR1 is PRHDT and CDR2 is FYEKMQ (reference sequence). This chain's CDR3 is CASSLLDMVNEQFF. The CDR3 bases are TGTGCCAGCAGTCTACTTGACATGGTCAATGAGCAGTTCTTC.

This clonotype occurred a few times. The chain links TRBV7-9 to TRBJ2-7, with D hard to call. The DNA end favors TRBJ2-5, so the J call may be wrong. The germline CDR1 and CDR2 sequences are SEHNR and FQNEAQ (reference sequence). The CDR3 has 12 amino acids. The CDR3 is CASSDRSRTQYF. CDR3 in DNA: TGTGCCAGCAGTGATCGCTCGAGGACCCAGTACTTC.

A few counts support this clonotype. The rearrangement uses TRBV7-8 and TRBJ2-1; weak D call: TRBD2 (5 bases). Per germline, CDR1 SGHVS and CDR2 FQNEAQ. Trimming pared 0 bases from V and 10 bases from J, leaving 10 bases between. The CDR3 covers 13 residues. The DNA of the CDR3 is TGTGCCAGCAGCTTAGCGACCGGGGAAGAGCAGTTCTTC. Amino acid sequence: CASSLATGEEQFF.